Listed below are T cell receptor beta chains from one sample, sequenced in a study of post-analysis software for immune sequencing data. TCRdb re-derived calls from the PCR reads in MiXCR, one entry per CDR3 protein. Of approximately 570,000 distinct CDR3 sequences listed, 44% were seen once; the top ten hold under 2%. The specimen was blood. The receptors were gathered from a girl aged 5 to 17 with multiple sclerosis. Both conserved end residues are part of each CDR3. D genes are given only for firm matches. Size is omitted from some rows. Given values are once, few, many or a class for expanded clones.

clone size: -
D gene: TRBD2
J gene: TRBJ2-1
V gene: TRBV5-1
CDR3 protein: CASRYLAGGTYNEQFF
CDR3 DNA: TGCGCCAGCAGGTACCTAGCGGGAGGGACCTACAATGAGCAGTTCTTC

clone size: few
D gene: TRBD1
J gene: TRBJ2-1
V gene: TRBV29-1
CDR3 protein: CSVERGDRAHEQFF
CDR3 DNA: TGCAGCGTTGAAAGGGGTGACAGGGCCCATGAGCAGTTCTTC

clone size: -
D gene: -
J gene: TRBJ2-7
V gene: TRBV29-1
CDR3 protein: CSAVIGVTLHSYEQYF
CDR3 DNA: TGCAGCGCGGTCATAGGTGTCACTCTCCACTCCTACGAGCAGTACTTC

clone size: -
D gene: TRBD2
J gene: TRBJ2-1
V gene: TRBV7-3
CDR3 protein: CASSKRAGGSYNEQFF
CDR3 DNA: TGTGCCAGCAGCAAAAGGGCGGGGGGCTCCTACAATGAGCAGTTCTTC

clone size: -
D gene: -
J gene: TRBJ2-1
V gene: TRBV5-1
CDR3 protein: CASSPRQGQADEQFF
CDR3 DNA: TGCGCCAGCAGCCCACGACAAGGGCAGGCGGATGAGCAGTTCTTC

clone size: -
D gene: -
J gene: TRBJ2-7
V gene: TRBV6-6
CDR3 protein: CARFWAGQDEQYF
CDR3 DNA: TGTGCCAGATTTTGGGCAGGGCAAGACGAGCAGTACTTC

clone size: -
D gene: TRBD1
J gene: TRBJ1-2
V gene: TRBV12-3/TRBV12-4
CDR3 protein: CASTDRVYGYTF
CDR3 DNA: TGTGCCAGCACGGACAGGGTCTATGGCTACACCTTC

clone size: -
D gene: TRBD1
J gene: TRBJ2-1
V gene: TRBV27
CDR3 protein: CASSFNRGRQFF
CDR3 DNA: TGTGCCAGCAGTTTCAACAGGGGCCGGCAGTTCTTC

clone size: -
D gene: -
J gene: TRBJ2-1
V gene: TRBV7-3
CDR3 protein: CASSPELDNEQFF
CDR3 DNA: TGTGCCAGCAGCCCGGAATTGGACAATGAGCAGTTCTTC

clone size: -
D gene: TRBD2
J gene: TRBJ2-1
V gene: TRBV20-1
CDR3 protein: CSADPGLAGRLDPGEQFF
CDR3 DNA: TGCAGTGCCGATCCGGGACTAGCGGGACGATTAGATCCCGGTGAGCAGTTCTTC

clone size: -
D gene: TRBD1
J gene: TRBJ2-1
V gene: TRBV10-3
CDR3 protein: CAISQPGQGVNEQFF
CDR3 DNA: TGTGCCATCAGTCAACCGGGACAGGGGGTCAATGAGCAGTTCTTC

clone size: -
D gene: -
J gene: TRBJ2-7
V gene: TRBV6-5
CDR3 protein: CASSPSGQETYEQYF
CDR3 DNA: TGTGCCAGCAGTCCCTCGGGGCAGGAGACTTACGAGCAGTACTTC

clone size: once
D gene: -
J gene: TRBJ2-2
V gene: TRBV5-1
CDR3 protein: CASSFAGGRTGELFF
CDR3 DNA: TGCGCCAGCAGCTTCGCCGGGGGGCGCACCGGGGAGCTGTTTTTT

clone size: -
D gene: -
J gene: TRBJ2-7
V gene: TRBV12-3/TRBV12-4
CDR3 protein: CASSSTGILSYEQYF
CDR3 DNA: TGTGCCAGCAGTTCTACAGGTATCCTCTCCTACGAGCAGTACTTC